The text below deals with one T cell receptor (beta chain). Its antigen remains unknown. Between the trimmed V and J ends, which lost 4 bases and 5 bases, there was a span of 9 bases. Germline V gene lookup returns CDR1 GTSNPN and CDR2 SVGIG (reference sequence). CDR3 length: 12 residues. This entry is derived from a study of T cell repertoires and HLA-DP antigens. About the research overall: Transduced HeLa cells presented HLA-DP to CD4+ T cells. DNA input averaged about 200 ng in sorted CD137+CD4+ and around 1.2 ug in pre-culture CD4+.

Study observations and caveats: The CD4+ repertoire was not split into naive and memory.

The PCR primers covered 54 TRBV and 13 TRBJ segments. Profiling relied on immunoSEQ multiplex PCR, and the TCRdb table lists in-frame clones only, not all of them. The sample shows tens of thousands of clones, around 80% of them seen only once. The sequenced material came from CD4+ T cells from PBMCs. The TCR sequence derives from a man aged 55 to 70 in good health and CMV-seronegative. The V call is TRBV30, the J call TRBJ1-5; D call uncertain. CDR3 coding DNA: TGTGCCTGGATTGGAAGATATCAGCCCCAGCATTTT. Translated: CAWIGRYQPQHF.